Listed below are T cell receptor beta chains from one sample, sequenced in a study of blood T cell repertoires in COVID-19. The method was immunoSEQ multiplex PCR; TCRdb's version includes in-frame clones alone and lacks a portion of them. The repertoire holds tens of thousands of clones, more than 90% seen once, with around 0.37% in the top ten. The specimen sequenced was peripheral blood. These receptors all stem from a man aged 50 or older with COVID-19, enrolled during active disease. CDR3s include the opening cysteine and the closing phenylalanine or tryptophan. A D gene is named only where the DNA matches it firmly. Clone size is stated in some rows and not others, as once, few, many or a class when expanded.

size	V	D	J	CDR3	DNA
NA	TRBV5-1	TRBD1	TRBJ1-2	CASSLIGTANYGYTF	TGCGCCAGCAGCTTGATCGGGACAGCAAACTATGGCTACACCTTC
NA	TRBV5-5	NA	TRBJ2-5	CASSWFGSQETQYF	TGTGCCAGCAGCTGGTTCGGGAGCCAAGAGACCCAGTACTTC
NA	TRBV28	NA	TRBJ1-4	CASSFVREGSEKLFF	TGTGCCAGCAGTTTCGTCAGGGAAGGGTCCGAAAAACTGTTTTTT
NA	TRBV6-6	TRBD2	TRBJ2-1	CASRGTIQEDNEQFF	TGTGCCAGCAGGGGGACTATTCAGGAAGACAATGAGCAGTTCTTC
NA	TRBV28	TRBD1	TRBJ1-4	CASCEPGQAKFLGKLFF	TGTGCCAGTTGCGAGCCGGGACAGGCTAAATTCTTGGGAAAACTGTTTTTT
NA	TRBV12-3/TRBV12-4	NA	TRBJ2-3	CASSLSTDTQYF	TGTGCCAGCAGTTTGAGTACAGATACGCAGTATTTT
NA	TRBV7-2	TRBD1	TRBJ2-7	CASSPFLRQGSYEQYF	TGTGCCAGCAGCCCGTTCCTGAGACAGGGCTCCTACGAGCAGTACTTC
NA	TRBV28	TRBD1	TRBJ1-2	CASSFTGAYYGYTF	TGTGCCAGCAGTTTCACAGGGGCTTACTATGGCTACACCTTC
NA	TRBV7-2	NA	TRBJ1-1	CASSVLRGSSEAFF	TGTGCCAGCAGCGTGCTAAGGGGATCTTCTGAAGCTTTCTTT
NA	TRBV3-1/TRBV3-2	NA	TRBJ2-7	CASTSSAYEQYF	TGTGCCAGCACGAGTAGCGCATACGAGCAGTACTTC
once	TRBV7-9	TRBD1	TRBJ1-1	CASSLPVYRDRGYTEAFF	TGTGCCAGCAGCTTACCAGTCTACCGGGACAGGGGGTATACTGAAGCTTTCTTT
NA	TRBV10-3	NA	TRBJ2-7	CAISLGRDTYEQYF	TGTGCCATCAGTCTTGGCAGGGATACCTACGAGCAGTACTTC